This entry describes one TCR beta chain. Its target is not known. The sample is drawn from a study of OX40 agonist ivuxolimab in advanced cancers. Study as a whole: An anti-OX40 (CD134) antibody with agonistic activity, ivuxolimab, was administered to patients.

Sequenced by immunoSEQ multiplex PCR; TCRdb stores in-frame clones only, minus some. The data show around 45,000 clones, approximately 82% seen once. The study, taken as a whole, reports: Clonal expansion in partial responders at 0.1-3.0 mg/kg ranked among the lowest. Antigen specificity was not determined for the expanded peripheral T cells.

Germline V gene data show CDR1 as SGHTA and CDR2 as FQGTGA. This CDR3 is built from 13 residues. J gave up 4 bases and V 3 bases, and 2 bases lay outside the gene matches. The sample consisted of CD4+ or CD8+ T cells sorted from blood, taken in a trial of the OX40 agonist ivuxolimab. The chain is built from TRBV7-3 and TRBJ2-7, with 8 bases identical to TRBD1. This clonotype was obtained from an adult with an advanced solid tumor such as melanoma, head and neck, liver or kidney cancer. CDR3 in DNA: TGTGCCAGCAGCTTTAACAGGGGGTACGAGCAGTACTTC. This gives the protein CASSFNRGYEQYF.